The source of this T cell receptor beta chain is a study of blood T cells in healthy people across ages. CDR3 size: 15 residues. Germline V gene data show CDR1 as MNHEY and CDR2 as SVGAGI. Trimming left V 7 bases short and J 1 base short, with 14 bases between. Primers used in a second PCR of roughly 6 to 11 cycles were a sample-barcoded 5' primer and a J-beta primer mix. In TCRdb, the 5' RACE reads were re-called with MiXCR into one record per CDR3 protein. The table has under 950,000 distinct CDR3 sequences, approximately 21% seen once. The chain links TRBV6-5 to TRBJ2-4, with D perhaps TRBD1 or TRBD2 (5 bases each). Specimen: blood. This clonotype was sampled from a man aged 65-85 years in good health. The DNA of the CDR3 is TGTGCCAGCACTAAGACTTGGGGGGCCAAAAACATTCAGTACTTC. This gives the protein CASTKTWGAKNIQYF.